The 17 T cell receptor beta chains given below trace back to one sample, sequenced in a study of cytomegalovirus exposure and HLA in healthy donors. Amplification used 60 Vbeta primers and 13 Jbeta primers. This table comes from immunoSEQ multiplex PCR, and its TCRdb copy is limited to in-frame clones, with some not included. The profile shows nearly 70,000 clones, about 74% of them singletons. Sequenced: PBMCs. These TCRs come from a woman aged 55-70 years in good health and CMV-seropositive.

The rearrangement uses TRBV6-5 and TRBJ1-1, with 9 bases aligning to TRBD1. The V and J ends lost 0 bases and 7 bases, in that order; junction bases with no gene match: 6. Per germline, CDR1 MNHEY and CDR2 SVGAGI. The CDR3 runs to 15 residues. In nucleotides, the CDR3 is TGTGCCAGCAGTTACTCTCGACAGGGGGGAGTTGAAGCTTTCTTT. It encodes CASSYSRQGGVEAFF.

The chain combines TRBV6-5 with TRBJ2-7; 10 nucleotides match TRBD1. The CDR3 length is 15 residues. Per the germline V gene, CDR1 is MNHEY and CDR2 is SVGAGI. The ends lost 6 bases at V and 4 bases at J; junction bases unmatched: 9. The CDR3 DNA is TGTGCCAGCAGAATTGGACAGGGGGATTTATACGAGCAGTACTTC. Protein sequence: CASRIGQGDLYEQYF.

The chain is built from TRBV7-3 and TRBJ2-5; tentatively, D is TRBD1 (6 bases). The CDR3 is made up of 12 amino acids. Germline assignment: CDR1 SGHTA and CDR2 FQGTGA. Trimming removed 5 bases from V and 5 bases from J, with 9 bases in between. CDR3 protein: CASSARGETQYF. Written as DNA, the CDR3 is TGTGCCAGCAGCGCAAGGGGGGAGACCCAGTACTTC. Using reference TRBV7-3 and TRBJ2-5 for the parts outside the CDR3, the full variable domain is GAGVSQTPSNKVTEKGKYVELRCDPISGHTALYWYRQSLGQGPEFLIYFQGTGAADDSGLPNDRFFAVRPEGSVSTLKIQRTERGDSAVYLCASSARGETQYFGPGTRLLVL.

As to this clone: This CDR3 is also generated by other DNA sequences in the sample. CDR3 loop: CASSFDTYNEQFF. For the CDR3, the DNA is TGCGCCAGCAGCTTCGACACGTACAATGAGCAGTTCTTC. The gene calls are TRBV5-1 and TRBJ2-1; D ambiguous. The CDR3 totals 13 residues. Trimming removed 2 bases at V and 4 bases at J, with 7 bases between. CDR1 and CDR2 from the germline V gene are SGHRS and YFSETQ.

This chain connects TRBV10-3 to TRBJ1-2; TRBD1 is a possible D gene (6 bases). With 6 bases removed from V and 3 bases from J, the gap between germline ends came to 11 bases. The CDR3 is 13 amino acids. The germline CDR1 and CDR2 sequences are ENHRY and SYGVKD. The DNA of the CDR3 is TGTGCCATCAGGGGGGCTTCGGACTATGGCTACACCTTC. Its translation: CAIRGASDYGYTF.

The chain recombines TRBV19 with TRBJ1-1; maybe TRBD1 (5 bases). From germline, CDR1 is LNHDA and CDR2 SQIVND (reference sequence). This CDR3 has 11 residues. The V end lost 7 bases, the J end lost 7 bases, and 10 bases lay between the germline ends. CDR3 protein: CASKRGFEAFF. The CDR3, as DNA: TGTGCCAGTAAAAGGGGATTTGAAGCTTTCTTT.

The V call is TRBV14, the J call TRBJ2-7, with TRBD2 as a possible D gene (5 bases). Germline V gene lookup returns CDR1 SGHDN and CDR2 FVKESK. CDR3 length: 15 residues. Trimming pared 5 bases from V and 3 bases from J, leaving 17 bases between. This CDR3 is CASSKGSAEYYEQYF. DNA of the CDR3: TGTGCCAGCAGCAAAGGGTCAGCGGAGTACTACGAGCAGTACTTC.

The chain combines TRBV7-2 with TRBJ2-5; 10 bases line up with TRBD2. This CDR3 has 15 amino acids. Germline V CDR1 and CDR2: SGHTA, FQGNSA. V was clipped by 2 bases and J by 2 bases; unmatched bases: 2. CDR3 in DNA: TGTGCCAGCAGCTTACTAGCGGGGGTACAAGAGACCCAGTACTTC. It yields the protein CASSLLAGVQETQYF.

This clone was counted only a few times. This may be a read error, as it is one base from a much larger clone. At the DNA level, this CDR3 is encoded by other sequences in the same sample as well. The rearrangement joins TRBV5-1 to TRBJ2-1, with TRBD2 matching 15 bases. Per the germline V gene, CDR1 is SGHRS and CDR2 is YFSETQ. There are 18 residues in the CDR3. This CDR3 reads CASSLGLAGGRSYNEQFF. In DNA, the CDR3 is TGCGCCAGTAGCTTGGGACTAGCGGGGGGACGCTCCTACAATGAGCAGTTCTTC.

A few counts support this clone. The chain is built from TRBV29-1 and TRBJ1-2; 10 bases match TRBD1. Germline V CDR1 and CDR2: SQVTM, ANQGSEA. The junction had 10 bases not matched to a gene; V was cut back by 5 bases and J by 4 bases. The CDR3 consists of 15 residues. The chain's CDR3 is CSVNSGTGVTYGYTF. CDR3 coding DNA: TGCAGCGTTAACTCAGGGACAGGGGTGACCTATGGCTACACCTTC.

The CDR3 spells CASNRGYNSPLHF. Here the CDR3 DNA reads TGTGCCAGTAACAGGGGCTATAATTCACCCCTCCACTTT. The chain has TRBV2 and TRBJ1-6; TRBD1 matches 7 bases. The V gene end was trimmed by 9 bases and the J gene end by 3 bases; junction bases not matched to a gene: 2. This CDR3 has 13 amino acids. Germline V gene lookup returns CDR1 SNHLY and CDR2 FYNNEI.

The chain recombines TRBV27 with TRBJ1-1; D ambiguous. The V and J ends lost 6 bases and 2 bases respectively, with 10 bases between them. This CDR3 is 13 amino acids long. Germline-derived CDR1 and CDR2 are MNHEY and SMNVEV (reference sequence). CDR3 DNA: TGTGCCAGCAGCAAAACACCTAACACTGAAGCTTTCTTT. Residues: CASSKTPNTEAFF.

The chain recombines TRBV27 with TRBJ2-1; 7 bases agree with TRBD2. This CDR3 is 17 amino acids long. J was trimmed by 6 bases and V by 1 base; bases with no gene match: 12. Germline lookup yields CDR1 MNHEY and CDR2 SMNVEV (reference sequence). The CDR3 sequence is CASSLYTPGGRGNEQFF. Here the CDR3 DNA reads TGTGCCAGCAGTTTATATACCCCCGGCGGGAGAGGCAATGAGCAGTTCTTC.

CDR3 bases: TGTGCCAGCTCACCGATCGGGACTAGCGGTACCCAAGAGACCCAGTACTTC. It is translated as CASSPIGTSGTQETQYF. The V call is TRBV18, the J call TRBJ2-5; the match to TRBD2 covers 11 bases. CDR3 length: 17 amino acids. Germline values: CDR1 KGHSH, CDR2 LQKENI. The J segment lost 1 base and the V segment lost 3 bases, leaving 7 bases of the junction unmatched.

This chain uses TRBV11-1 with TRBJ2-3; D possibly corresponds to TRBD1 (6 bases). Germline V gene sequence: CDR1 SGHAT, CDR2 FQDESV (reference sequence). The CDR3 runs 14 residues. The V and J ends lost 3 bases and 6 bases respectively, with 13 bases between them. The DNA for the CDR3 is TGTGCCAGCAGCTTGGCTACAGGGTCCGATACGCAGTATTTT. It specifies CASSLATGSDTQYF.

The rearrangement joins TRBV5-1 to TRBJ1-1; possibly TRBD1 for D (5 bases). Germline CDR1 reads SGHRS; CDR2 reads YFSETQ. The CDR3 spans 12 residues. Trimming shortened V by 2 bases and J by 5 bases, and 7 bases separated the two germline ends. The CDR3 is CASSFQGTEAFF. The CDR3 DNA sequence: TGCGCCAGCAGCTTCCAGGGAACTGAAGCTTTCTTT.

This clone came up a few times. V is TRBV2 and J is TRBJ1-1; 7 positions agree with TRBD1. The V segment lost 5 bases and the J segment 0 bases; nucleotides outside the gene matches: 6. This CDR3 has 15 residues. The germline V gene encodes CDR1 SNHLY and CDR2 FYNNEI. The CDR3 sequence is CASSSWTGMNTEAFF. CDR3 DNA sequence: TGTGCCAGCAGTTCCTGGACAGGCATGAACACTGAAGCTTTCTTT. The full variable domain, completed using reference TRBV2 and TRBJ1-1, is EPEVTQTPSHQVTQMGQEVILRCVPISNHLYFYWYRQILGQKVEFLVSFYNNEISEKSEIFDDQFSVERPDGSNFTLKIRSTKLEDSAMYFCASSSWTGMNTEAFFGQGTRLTVV.